A selection of T cell receptor beta chains follows, all from one sample in a study of T cell changes during pregnancy in multiple sclerosis. Libraries were prepared by immunoSEQ multiplex PCR; TCRdb keeps only in-frame clonotypes and omits some of them. The sample shows about 27,000 clones, around nine tenths of them seen only once. The source material was CD8+ T cells from peripheral blood mononuclear cells, sampled in the second trimester of pregnancy. These receptors were collected from a female donor with multiple sclerosis, enrolled in a pregnancy study. Each CDR3 is given with its conserved first and last residue. The D gene is left open where the match is weak. Only some rows state a clone size, as once, few, many or a class for expanded clones.

j_call clone_size d_call cdr3_length v_call cdr3_aa cdr3_nt
TRBJ2-1 . TRBD1 13 TRBV7-9 CASSRQGYDEQFF TGTGCCAGCAGCCGACAGGGTTACGATGAGCAGTTCTTC
TRBJ1-6 . TRBD1 15 TRBV4-3 CASSPQGPYNSPLHF TGCGCCAGCAGCCCACAGGGGCCCTATAATTCACCCCTCCACTTT
TRBJ1-1 . . 15 TRBV11-2 CASSLWEVPSEVAFF TGTGCCAGCAGCTTATGGGAGGTCCCCTCCGAGGTAGCTTTCTTT
TRBJ2-2 . TRBD1 14 TRBV5-5 CASSPLDRGRELFF TGTGCCAGCAGCCCCCTTGACAGGGGCCGGGAGCTGTTTTTT
TRBJ2-1 . TRBD1 16 TRBV27 CASSSGPGQGASEQFF TGTGCCAGCAGCAGTGGCCCGGGACAGGGGGCAAGCGAGCAGTTCTTC
TRBJ2-7 . . 18 TRBV13 CASSPRGTGSAKGYEQYF TGTGCCAGCAGCCCTAGGGGTACAGGTTCGGCTAAAGGCTACGAGCAGTACTTC
TRBJ2-7 . . 16 TRBV4-3 CASSQDLGQVSYEQYF TGCGCCAGCAGCCAAGATCTGGGCCAGGTCTCCTACGAGCAGTACTTC
TRBJ2-7 . TRBD1 15 TRBV7-9 CASSEGQGEEDEQYF TGTGCCAGCAGCGAGGGACAGGGGGAAGAAGACGAGCAGTACTTC
TRBJ1-2 once TRBD1 14 TRBV5-1 CASRTDREGYGYTF TGCGCCAGCAGAACGGACAGGGAAGGGTATGGCTACACCTTC
TRBJ2-1 . TRBD2 15 TRBV6-4 CASSFGLAGNNEQFF TGTGCCAGCAGTTTCGGACTAGCGGGGAATAATGAGCAGTTCTTC
TRBJ1-4 . TRBD1 15 TRBV27 CASSQDRENNEKLFF TGTGCCAGCAGTCAAGACAGGGAAAATAATGAAAAACTGTTTTTT
TRBJ2-1 . . 15 TRBV7-9 CASSSTGVGGNEQFF TGTGCCAGCAGCTCGACGGGGGTGGGTGGCAATGAGCAGTTCTTC
TRBJ1-2 . TRBD1 16 TRBV10-3 CAISGPGQGTNYGYTF TGTGCCATCAGTGGGCCGGGACAGGGAACTAACTATGGCTACACCTTC
TRBJ2-7 once . 12 TRBV13 CASSRLGGEQYF TGTGCCAGCAGTCGCCTGGGGGGCGAGCAGTACTTC
TRBJ2-6 few . 15 TRBV6-1 CASTQGGSGANVLTF TGTGCCAGCACCCAAGGGGGCTCTGGGGCCAACGTCCTGACTTTC
TRBJ2-3 . TRBD2 16 TRBV2 CASSEGRGGQGDTQYF TGTGCCAGCAGTGAGGGGCGGGGGGGCCAGGGAGATACGCAGTATTTT
TRBJ1-1 large TRBD1 18 TRBV6-1 CASSESPDWTGVRTEAFF TGTGCCAGCAGTGAATCCCCCGATTGGACAGGGGTAAGGACTGAAGCTTTCTTT
TRBJ2-3 . TRBD2 14 TRBV27 CASQLAGGGDTQYF TGTGCCAGCCAACTAGCGGGGGGAGGAGATACGCAGTATTTT
TRBJ1-5 . . 14 TRBV10-3 CAISEQGANQPQHF TGTGCCATCAGTGAGCAGGGCGCCAATCAGCCCCAGCATTTT
TRBJ1-1 . TRBD1 14 TRBV6-5 CASSYTTGVGEAFF TGTGCCAGCAGTTACACAACAGGGGTTGGTGAAGCTTTCTTT
TRBJ1-1 . . 16 TRBV7-6 CASSLTGLEEDTEAFF TGTGCCAGCAGCTTAACGGGCCTTGAGGAGGACACTGAAGCTTTCTTT
TRBJ2-5 . TRBD2 17 TRBV4-1 CASSQKGTSGAPETQYF TGCGCCAGCAGCCAAAAAGGGACTAGCGGTGCCCCAGAGACCCAGTACTTC
TRBJ1-2 . TRBD1 13 TRBV28 CASSTTGNYGYTF TGTGCCAGCAGCACGACAGGGAACTATGGCTACACCTTC
TRBJ2-5 once . 14 TRBV5-1 CASSRLGVSETQYF TGCGCCAGCAGCCGTCTAGGAGTTTCGGAGACCCAGTACTTC
TRBJ2-5 . TRBD2 15 TRBV6-5 CASSETSGGQETQYF TGTGCCAGCAGCGAGACTAGCGGGGGCCAAGAGACCCAGTACTTC
TRBJ1-1 . . 14 TRBV4-1 CASRDGSLDTEAFF TGCGCCAGCAGAGACGGGAGTTTAGACACTGAAGCTTTCTTT
TRBJ2-3 few . 13 TRBV6-4 CASSAGNTDTQYF TGTGCCAGCAGTGCAGGAAACACAGATACGCAGTATTTT
TRBJ1-1 . . 15 TRBV13 CASSLGSAGNTEAFF TGTGCCAGCAGCTTAGGTTCGGCAGGGAACACTGAAGCTTTCTTT
TRBJ2-7 . . 15 TRBV28 CASSSGEYLSYEQYF TGTGCCAGCAGTTCCGGGGAGTACCTTTCCTACGAGCAGTACTTC
TRBJ1-5 . . 14 TRBV6-5 CATSRVDSNQPQHF TGTGCGACCAGCAGGGTTGATAGCAATCAGCCCCAGCATTTT
TRBJ2-7 . TRBD1 15 TRBV10-3 CAISDPGQGGYEQYF TGTGCCATCAGTGATCCGGGACAGGGAGGCTACGAGCAGTACTTC
TRBJ2-7 . TRBD1 13 TRBV28 CASESGTDYEQYF TGTGCCAGCGAATCCGGGACAGACTACGAGCAGTACTTC
TRBJ2-5 . TRBD1 14 TRBV19 CASSTQGVQETQYF TGTGCCAGTAGTACCCAGGGGGTCCAAGAGACCCAGTACTTC
TRBJ1-2 . . 16 TRBV4-3 CASSPSAGGPNYGYTF TGCGCCAGCAGCCCCTCTGCGGGAGGACCTAACTATGGCTACACCTTC
TRBJ2-7 once . 14 TRBV4-1 CASSQPKRVYEQYF TGCGCCAGCAGCCAACCGAAGAGGGTCTACGAGCAGTACTTC
TRBJ2-6 . . 15 TRBV6-1 CASSDEGAGANVLTF TGTGCCAGCAGTGATGAGGGGGCTGGGGCCAACGTCCTGACTTTC
TRBJ1-5 . . 13 TRBV5-6 CASSFGWGQPQHF TGTGCCAGCAGCTTCGGATGGGGCCAGCCCCAGCATTTT
TRBJ1-6 few . 15 TRBV30 CAWIRDSSYNSPLHF TGTGCCTGGATCCGCGACAGCTCCTATAATTCACCCCTCCACTTT
TRBJ1-2 . TRBD1 11 TRBV7-2 CAGLTGDGYTF TGTGCCGGCTTGACAGGGGATGGCTACACCTTC
TRBJ2-7 . . 13 TRBV5-1 CASSLVTGYEQYF TGCGCCAGCAGCTTGGTGACAGGCTACGAGCAGTACTTC
TRBJ2-1 . TRBD2 15 TRBV7-7 CASSLLAGGLNEQFF TGTGCTAGCAGCTTACTAGCGGGGGGGCTCAATGAGCAGTTCTTC
TRBJ1-5 . . 14 TRBV7-9 CASSLVGQNQPQHF TGTGCCAGCAGCTTAGTCGGACAGAATCAGCCCCAGCATTTT
TRBJ2-6 once TRBD1 16 TRBV27 CASTSQGAAGANVLTF TGTGCCAGCACCTCTCAGGGGGCGGCTGGGGCCAACGTCCTGACTTTC
TRBJ1-3 . TRBD1 15 TRBV28 CASSLRQGAGNTIYF TGTGCCAGCAGTTTGAGACAGGGGGCCGGAAACACCATATATTTT
TRBJ2-7 . . 14 TRBV27 CASSSLGRGREQYF TGTGCCAGCAGTTCCCTCGGGAGGGGGCGCGAGCAGTACTTC
TRBJ2-1 . . 16 TRBV9 CASSVAKGITINEQFF TGTGCCAGCAGCGTAGCTAAGGGGATTACTATCAATGAGCAGTTCTTC
TRBJ2-1 few . 15 TRBV1 CTSSQTSGGLNEQFF TGCACCAGCAGCCAGACTAGCGGGGGCCTCAATGAGCAGTTCTTC
TRBJ1-6 . . 14 TRBV19 CASSMEAGNAPLHF TGTGCCAGTAGTATGGAGGCGGGAAATGCACCCCTCCACTTT